The source of this T cell receptor (beta chain) is a study of cytomegalovirus exposure and HLA in healthy donors. For the study at large: About 80 million unique TCRs from HLA-typed donors made up an early data release. Study findings and constraints: CMV antigen specificity was confirmed in vitro for a few CMV-associated chains. A later analysis linked a missense DCLRE1C variant to TCR beta V- and J-gene trimming.

After removal of 0 bases from V and 4 bases from J, the junction contained 3 bases not matched to a gene. The CDR3 runs to 16 residues. Germline CDR1 MRHNA, CDR2 SNTAGT. On this clone: As yet, its antigen is unknown.

The PCR ran on 60 Vbeta and 13 Jbeta primers. Some clones are missing from TCRdb's copy, which holds only in-frame ones; the method was immunoSEQ multiplex PCR. This sample has almost 85,000 clones, with around 80% found just once. Among the donors, all were healthy bone marrow donors. Sequenced: PBMCs. The rearrangement links TRBV6-4 to TRBJ2-2; 9 bases line up with TRBD2. The source is a male donor in good health and CMV-seropositive. CDR3 in amino acids: CASSDSIAGATGELFF. CDR3 coding DNA: TGTGCCAGCAGTGACTCGATAGCGGGAGCCACCGGGGAGCTGTTTTTT.